These 12 T cell receptor beta chains share one sample of origin, sequenced in a study of monozygotic twins with inflammatory bowel disease. TCRdb reprocessed the 5' RACE reads and stores each CDR3 protein as one record, lacking DNA. The table lists some 440,000 distinct CDR3 sequences. Input material: blood. The receptors shown here come from a human donor with ulcerative colitis or Crohn's disease, or a healthy co-twin of an affected twin (not recorded which).

The chain has TRBV5-1 and TRBJ1-4; there is no DNA to check the TCRdb D call of TRBD1. The CDR3 has 14 amino acids. CDR1 and CDR2 from the germline V gene are SGHRS and YFSETQ. CDR3 residues: CASSLWDRGEKLFF. The full variable domain, in which reference TRBV5-1 and TRBJ1-4 provide the parts outside the CDR3, is KAGVTQTPRYLIKTRGQQVTLSCSPISGHRSVSWYQQTPGQGLQFLFEYFSETQRNKGNFPGRFSGRQFSNSRSEMNVSTLELGDSALYLCASSLWDRGEKLFFGSGTQLSVL.

The CDR3 loop is CASSYSGTGVTEAFF. This sequence joins TRBV6-5 and TRBJ1-1; the D gene TCRdb calls, TRBD1, cannot be checked with no DNA. The CDR3 runs to 15 residues. The germline gives CDR1 MNHEY, CDR2 SVGAGI.

The genes are TRBV20-1 and TRBJ2-3. Germline V gene lookup returns CDR1 DFQATT and CDR2 SNEGSKA (reference sequence). The CDR3 sequence is 11 residues long. The CDR3 sequence: CSGRKTDTQYF.

This chain connects TRBV10-3 to TRBJ2-3; TCRdb calls TRBD1, which cannot be checked without DNA. CDR1 is ENHRY and CDR2 is SYGVKD in the germline V gene. This CDR3 comprises 15 residues. CDR3 sequence reads: CAISESSGQGDTQYF.

V and J are TRBV4-2 and TRBJ1-2; TCRdb's D call, TRBD1, is unchecked because there is no DNA. The V gene's germline CDR1 is LGHNA and CDR2 YNFKEQ. The CDR3 is 13 amino acids. CDR3 in amino acids: CASSQEEPRGYTF.

The V gene is TRBV19, the J gene TRBJ2-1; the D call from TCRdb, TRBD1, cannot be confirmed without DNA. Germline V gives CDR1 LNHDA, CDR2 SQIVND (reference sequence). The CDR3 is 17 amino acids. CDR3: CASSATGVLSSYNEQFF.

This chain joins TRBV4-1 and TRBJ2-7. Germline CDR1 reads MGHRA; CDR2 reads YSYEKL. This CDR3 spans 12 amino acids. The CDR3 sequence is CASSHGLEEQYF.

The chain uses TRBV20-1 and TRBJ1-1; the TRBD1 assignment by TCRdb is unverifiable without DNA. Germline CDR1 DFQATT, CDR2 SNEGSKA (reference sequence). The CDR3 spans 11 residues. The CDR3 spells CSALQGEGAFF.

This chain joins TRBV7-3 and TRBJ2-1; the D call of TRBD2 rests on TCRdb alone, since no DNA is present to check it. CDR1 and CDR2 (germline): SGHTA, FQGTGA. The CDR3 extends over 16 amino acids. The CDR3 spells CASSLTYSGRGNEQFF. Complete variable domain (other parts from reference TRBV7-3 and TRBJ2-1): GAGVSQTPSNKVTEKGKYVELRCDPISGHTALYWYRQSLGQGPEFLIYFQGTGAADDSGLPNDRFFAVRPEGSVSTLKIQRTERGDSAVYLCASSLTYSGRGNEQFFGPGTRLTVL.

The V gene is TRBV6-5, the J gene TRBJ1-6; TCRdb calls TRBD1, which cannot be checked without DNA. The CDR3 runs to 15 residues. Germline V gene lookup returns CDR1 MNHEY and CDR2 SVGAGI. CDR3 in amino acids: CASSSPRGRNSPLHF.

The chain uses TRBV7-2 and TRBJ2-1; TCRdb lists TRBD1, though no DNA is available to test this call. CDR1 SGHTA and CDR2 FQGNSA come from the germline V gene. This CDR3 is built from 13 residues. The chain's CDR3 is CAIRDKNYNEQFF. The full variable domain, with the rest looked up from reference TRBV7-2 and TRBJ2-1, is GAGVSQSPSNKVTEKGKDVELRCDPISGHTALYWYRQSLGQGLEFLIYFQGNSAPDKSGLPSDRFSAERTGGSVSTLTIQRTQQEDSAVYLCAIRDKNYNEQFFGPGTRLTVL.

The rearrangement joins TRBV10-2 to TRBJ1-6; TCRdb picks TRBD1, but there is no DNA to check that call. CDR1 is WSHSY and CDR2 is SAAADI in the germline V gene. The CDR3 runs to 13 residues. The CDR3 reads CASSSDRGTPLHF.